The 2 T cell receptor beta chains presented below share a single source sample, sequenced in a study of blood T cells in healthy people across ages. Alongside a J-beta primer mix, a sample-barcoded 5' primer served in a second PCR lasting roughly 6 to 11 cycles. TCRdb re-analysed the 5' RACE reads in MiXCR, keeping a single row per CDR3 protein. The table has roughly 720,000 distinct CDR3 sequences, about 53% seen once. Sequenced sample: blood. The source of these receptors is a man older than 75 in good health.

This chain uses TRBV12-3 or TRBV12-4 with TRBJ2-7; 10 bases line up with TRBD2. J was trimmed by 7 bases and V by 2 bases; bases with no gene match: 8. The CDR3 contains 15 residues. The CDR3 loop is CASSLTSAGGSEQYF. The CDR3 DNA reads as TGTGCCAGCAGTTTAACGTCAGCGGGAGGGTCTGAGCAGTACTTC.

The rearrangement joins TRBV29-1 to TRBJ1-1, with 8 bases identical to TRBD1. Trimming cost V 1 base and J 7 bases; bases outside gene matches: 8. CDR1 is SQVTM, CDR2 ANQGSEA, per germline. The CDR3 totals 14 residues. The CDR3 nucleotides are TGCAGCGTTGAAGGCCTCGGACAGGGCGATGAAGCTTTCTTT. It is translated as CSVEGLGQGDEAFF.